Listed below are T cell receptor beta chains from one sample, sequenced in a study of shared clonotypes between healthy human individuals. The repertoire was sequenced with immunoSEQ multiplex PCR; TCRdb's copy has only in-frame clones and lacks some. The sample holds some 2.3 million clones, 85% to 95% seen once. Sequencing was carried out using naive CD4+ T cells from PBMCs. These receptors were obtained from a man between 18 and 29 years old in good health. Some clones in this sample may be carry-over from other donors' samples. Each CDR3 is given with its conserved first and last residue. Fields, in order: V gene, J gene, D gene, clone size, CDR3 DNA, CDR3 protein. The D gene is left open where the match is weak. Expanded clones get a size class; other rows say once, few or many, or leave the size out.

>TRBV6-5|TRBJ2-1|TRBD1|NA
TGTGCCAGCAGTACGTCTAACAGGGGTGAGCAGTTCTTC
CASSTSNRGEQFF
>TRBV7-9|TRBJ2-7|NA|NA
TGTGCCAGCAGCTTAGAAGTAGGAGGAAGCTCCTACGAGCAGTACTTC
CASSLEVGGSSYEQYF
>TRBV14|TRBJ2-7|NA|once
TGTGCCAGCAGCCAAGATGGGCCTAGGCAGTACTTC
CASSQDGPRQYF
>TRBV30|TRBJ1-2|NA|NA
TGTGCCTGGAGTGTTGGACGGGACTATGGCTACACCTTC
CAWSVGRDYGYTF
>TRBV6-5|TRBJ1-1|NA|NA
TGTGCCAGCGCAGACCGGGGCTACACTGAAGCTTTCTTT
CASADRGYTEAFF
>TRBV28|TRBJ1-5|NA|NA
TGTGCCAGCAGTTTGAAGGGGCAGCCCCAGCATTTT
CASSLKGQPQHF
>TRBV11-2|TRBJ2-5|NA|NA
TGTGCCAGCAGCTTGGGGCAGCAAGAGACCCAGTACTTC
CASSLGQQETQYF
>TRBV9|TRBJ2-4|NA|NA
TGTGCCAGCAGCGTAAGTCCGGGTATCAATCAGTACTTC
CASSVSPGINQYF
>TRBV6-1|TRBJ2-3|TRBD2|NA
TGTGCCAGCAGTGCCTGGACTAGCGGTTACACAGATACGCAGTATTTT
CASSAWTSGYTDTQYF
>TRBV19|TRBJ1-1|NA|NA
TGTGCCAGTACCCCCGGGCAGGCTCGGGACACTGAAGCTTTCTTT
CASTPGQARDTEAFF
>TRBV9|TRBJ2-5|NA|NA
TGTGCCAGCAGCGTAGTAAATGGGGACCAGTACTTC
CASSVVNGDQYF
>TRBV9|TRBJ2-7|TRBD2|NA
TGTGCCAGCAGCGTCGTAGCGGGCTCCTACGAGCAGTACTTC
CASSVVAGSYEQYF
>TRBV6-6|TRBJ2-3|NA|NA
TGTGCCAGCATGAACTATGATACGCAGTATTTT
CASMNYDTQYF
>TRBV5-1|TRBJ2-2|NA|NA
TGCGCCAGCAGCCCATCCCCAGGGTGGGGGACCGGGGAGCTGTTTTTT
CASSPSPGWGTGELFF
>TRBV9|TRBJ2-2|NA|NA
TGTGCCAGCAGCGGAAACCGGGACACCGGGGAGCTGTTTTTT
CASSGNRDTGELFF
>TRBV5-6|TRBJ2-7|TRBD2|once
TGTGCCAGCAGCTTGGGTTGGACTAGCGGCTACGAGCAGTACTTC
CASSLGWTSGYEQYF
>TRBV5-1|TRBJ2-7|NA|NA
TGCGCCAGCAGCTTGGTATTGGACCCCGCCTACGAGCAGTACTTC
CASSLVLDPAYEQYF
>TRBV5-1|TRBJ2-2|NA|NA
TGCGCCAGCAGCTTAAGCGGCCTCACCGGGGAGCTGTTTTTT
CASSLSGLTGELFF
>TRBV28|TRBJ1-4|NA|NA
TGTGCCACCAAAGGGGGGAATGAAAAACTGTTTTTT
CATKGGNEKLFF
>TRBV5-5|TRBJ2-5|NA|NA
TGTGCCAGCAGCACGTATCCAAGCCAAGAGACCCAGTACTTC
CASSTYPSQETQYF
>TRBV7-3|TRBJ2-5|TRBD1|NA
TGTGCCAGCAGCCGTCGGGACGGGACAGGGCGTGAGACCCAGTACTTC
CASSRRDGTGRETQYF
>TRBV27|TRBJ1-4|NA|few
TGTGCCAGCAGTTTATCAGGACCGACGTGGAAACTGTTTTTT
CASSLSGPTWKLFF
>TRBV19|TRBJ1-1|NA|once
TGTGCCAGTAGTATAGTGGGAACCCAAGCTTTCTTT
CASSIVGTQAFF
>TRBV5-5|TRBJ2-7|TRBD1|once
TGTGCCAGCAGCATGGGACGGGGGACAGGGGGCATAGAGCAGTACTTC
CASSMGRGTGGIEQYF
>TRBV18|TRBJ1-2|NA|NA
TGTGCCAGCTCACCTCGGGACGGGTTTGACAACTATGGCTACACCTTC
CASSPRDGFDNYGYTF
>TRBV5-1|TRBJ2-1|TRBD2|NA
TGCGCCAGCAGCTTGACTAGCGGGACGTACAATGAGCAGTTCTTC
CASSLTSGTYNEQFF
>TRBV7-2|TRBJ1-2|TRBD1|NA
TGTGCCAGCAGCTTAGGACAGGGCCTCTATGGCTACACCTTC
CASSLGQGLYGYTF